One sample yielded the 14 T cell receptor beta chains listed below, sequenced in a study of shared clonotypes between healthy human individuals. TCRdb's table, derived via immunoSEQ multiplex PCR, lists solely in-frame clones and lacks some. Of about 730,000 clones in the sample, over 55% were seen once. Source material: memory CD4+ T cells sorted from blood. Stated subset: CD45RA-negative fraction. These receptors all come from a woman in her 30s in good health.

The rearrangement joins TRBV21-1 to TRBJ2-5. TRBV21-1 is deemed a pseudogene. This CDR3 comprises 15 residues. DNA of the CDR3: TGTGCCAGCAGCATCCTGGGGGTCTTTACGGAGACCCAGTACTTC. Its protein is CASSILGVFTETQYF.

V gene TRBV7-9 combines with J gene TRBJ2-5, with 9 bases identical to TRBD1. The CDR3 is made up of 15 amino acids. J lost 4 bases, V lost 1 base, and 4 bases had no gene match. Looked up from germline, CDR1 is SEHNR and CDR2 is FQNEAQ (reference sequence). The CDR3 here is CASSLDRGRGETQYF. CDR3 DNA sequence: TGTGCCAGCAGCTTAGACAGGGGGCGAGGAGAGACCCAGTACTTC.

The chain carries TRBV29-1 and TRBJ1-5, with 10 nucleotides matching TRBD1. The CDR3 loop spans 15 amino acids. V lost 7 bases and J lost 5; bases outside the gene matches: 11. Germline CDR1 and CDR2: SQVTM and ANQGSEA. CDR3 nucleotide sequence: TGCAGCGCGGGGACAGGGGCTACGGGCCATCAGCCCCAGCATTTT. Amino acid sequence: CSAGTGATGHQPQHF.

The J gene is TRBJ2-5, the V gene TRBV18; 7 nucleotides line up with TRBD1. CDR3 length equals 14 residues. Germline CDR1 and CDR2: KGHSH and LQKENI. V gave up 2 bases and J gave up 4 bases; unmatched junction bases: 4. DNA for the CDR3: TGTGCCAGCTCACCAGGTAGACAGGGAGAGACCCAGTACTTC. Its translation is CASSPGRQGETQYF.

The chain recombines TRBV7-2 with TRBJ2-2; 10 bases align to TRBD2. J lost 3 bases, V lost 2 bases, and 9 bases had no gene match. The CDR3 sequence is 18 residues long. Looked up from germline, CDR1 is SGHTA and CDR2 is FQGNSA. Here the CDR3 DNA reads TGTGCCAGCAGCTTAAATAGCGGGAGGTCCCGCGACACCGGGGAGCTGTTTTTT. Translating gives CASSLNSGRSRDTGELFF.

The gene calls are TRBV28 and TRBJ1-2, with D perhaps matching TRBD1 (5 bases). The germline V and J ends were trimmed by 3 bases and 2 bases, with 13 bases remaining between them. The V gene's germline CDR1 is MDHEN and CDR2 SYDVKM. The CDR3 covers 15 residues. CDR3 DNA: TGTGCCAGCAGTTTCCCCGGCGGGGGAAACTATGGCTACACCTTC. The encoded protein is CASSFPGGGNYGYTF.

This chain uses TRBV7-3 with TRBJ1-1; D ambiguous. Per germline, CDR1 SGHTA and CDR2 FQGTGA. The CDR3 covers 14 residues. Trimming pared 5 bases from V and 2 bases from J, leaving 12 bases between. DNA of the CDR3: TGTGCCAGCAGCCCCCATTCGGGCAACACTGAAGCTTTCTTT. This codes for CASSPHSGNTEAFF.

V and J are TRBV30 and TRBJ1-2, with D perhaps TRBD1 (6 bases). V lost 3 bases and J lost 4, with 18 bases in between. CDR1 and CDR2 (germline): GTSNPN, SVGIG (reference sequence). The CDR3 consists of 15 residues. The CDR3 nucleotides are TGTGCCTGGAGGAAACAGGGAATCCGGCTCTATGGCTACACCTTC. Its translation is CAWRKQGIRLYGYTF. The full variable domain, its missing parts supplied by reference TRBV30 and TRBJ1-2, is SQTIHQWPATLVQPVGSPLSLECTVEGTSNPNLYWYRQAAGRGLQLLFYSVGIGQISSEVPQNLSASRPQDRQFILSSKKLLLSDSGFYLCAWRKQGIRLYGYTFGSGTRLTVV.

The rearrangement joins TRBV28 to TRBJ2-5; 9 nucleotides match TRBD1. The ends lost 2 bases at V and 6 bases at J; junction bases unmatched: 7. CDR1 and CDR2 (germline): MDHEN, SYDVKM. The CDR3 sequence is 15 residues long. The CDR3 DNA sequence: TGTGCCAGCAGTTTAATCACAGGGGGCTCACAGACCCAGTACTTC. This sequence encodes CASSLITGGSQTQYF.

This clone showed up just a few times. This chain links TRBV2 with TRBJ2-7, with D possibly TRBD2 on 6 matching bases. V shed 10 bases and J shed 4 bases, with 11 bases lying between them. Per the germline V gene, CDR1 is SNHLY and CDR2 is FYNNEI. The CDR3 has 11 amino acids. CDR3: CATLREYEQYF. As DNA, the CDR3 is TGTGCCACCCTACGGGAGTACGAGCAGTACTTC.

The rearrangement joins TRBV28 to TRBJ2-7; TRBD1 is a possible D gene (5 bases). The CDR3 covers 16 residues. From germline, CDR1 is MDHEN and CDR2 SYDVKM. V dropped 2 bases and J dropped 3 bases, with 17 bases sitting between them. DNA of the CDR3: TGTGCCAGCAGTTTACCGGGTCGGACATACGACTACGAGCAGTACTTC. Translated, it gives CASSLPGRTYDYEQYF. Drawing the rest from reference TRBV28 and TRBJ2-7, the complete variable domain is DVKVTQSSRYLVKRTGEKVFLECVQDMDHENMFWYRQDPGLGLRLIYFSYDVKMKEKGDIPEGYSVSREKKERFSLILESASTNQTSMYLCASSLPGRTYDYEQYFGPGTRLTVT.

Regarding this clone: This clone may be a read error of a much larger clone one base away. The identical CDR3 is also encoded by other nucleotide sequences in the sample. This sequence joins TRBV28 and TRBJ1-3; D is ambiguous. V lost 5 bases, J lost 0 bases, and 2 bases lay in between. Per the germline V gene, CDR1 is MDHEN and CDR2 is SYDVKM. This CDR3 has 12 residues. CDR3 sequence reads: CASSLSGNTIYF. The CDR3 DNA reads TGTGCCAGCAGTCTCTCTGGAAACACCATATATTTT.

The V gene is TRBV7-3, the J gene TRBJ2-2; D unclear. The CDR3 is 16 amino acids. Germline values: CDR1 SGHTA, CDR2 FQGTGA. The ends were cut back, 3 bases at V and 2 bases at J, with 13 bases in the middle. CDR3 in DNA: TGTGCCAGCAGCTTCCTGCACGAGACCAACACCGGGGAGCTGTTTTTT. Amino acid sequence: CASSFLHETNTGELFF.

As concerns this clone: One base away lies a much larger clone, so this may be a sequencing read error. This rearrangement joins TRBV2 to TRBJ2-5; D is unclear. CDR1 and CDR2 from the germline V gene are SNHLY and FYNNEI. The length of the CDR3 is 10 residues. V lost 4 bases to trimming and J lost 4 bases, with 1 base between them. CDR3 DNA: TGTGCCAGCAGTGGAGAGACCCAGTACTTC. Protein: CASSGETQYF. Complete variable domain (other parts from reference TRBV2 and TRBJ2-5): EPEVTQTPSHQVTQMGQEVILRCVPISNHLYFYWYRQILGQKVEFLVSFYNNEISEKSEIFDDQFSVERPDGSNFTLKIRSTKLEDSAMYFCASSGETQYFGPGTRLLVL.